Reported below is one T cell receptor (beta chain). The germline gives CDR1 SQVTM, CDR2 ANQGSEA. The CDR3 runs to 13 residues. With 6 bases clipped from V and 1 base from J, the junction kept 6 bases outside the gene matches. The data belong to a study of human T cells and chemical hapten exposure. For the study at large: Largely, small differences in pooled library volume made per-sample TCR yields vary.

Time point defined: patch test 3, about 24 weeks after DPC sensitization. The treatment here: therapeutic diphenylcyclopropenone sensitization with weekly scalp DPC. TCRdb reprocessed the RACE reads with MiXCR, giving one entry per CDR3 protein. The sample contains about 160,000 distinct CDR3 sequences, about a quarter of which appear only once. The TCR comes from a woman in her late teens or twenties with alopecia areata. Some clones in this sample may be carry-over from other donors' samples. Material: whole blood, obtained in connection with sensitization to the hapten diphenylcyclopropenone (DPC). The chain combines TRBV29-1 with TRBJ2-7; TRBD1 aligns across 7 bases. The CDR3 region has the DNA TGCAGCGTGGGACAGCTAAATTCCTACGAGCAGTACTTC. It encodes CSVGQLNSYEQYF.